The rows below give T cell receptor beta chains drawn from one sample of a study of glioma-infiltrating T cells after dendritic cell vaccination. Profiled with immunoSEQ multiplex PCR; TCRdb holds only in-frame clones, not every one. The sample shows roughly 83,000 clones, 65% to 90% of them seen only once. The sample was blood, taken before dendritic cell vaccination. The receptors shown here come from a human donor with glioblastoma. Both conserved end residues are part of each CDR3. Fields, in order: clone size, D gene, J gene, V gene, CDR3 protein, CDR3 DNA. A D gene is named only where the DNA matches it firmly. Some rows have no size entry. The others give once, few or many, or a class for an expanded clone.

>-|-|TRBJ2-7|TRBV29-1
CSVESRDNTYEQYF
TGCAGCGTTGAATCCCGGGACAATACCTACGAGCAGTACTTC
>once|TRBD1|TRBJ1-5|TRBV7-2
CASSPGAGTGSGQPQHF
TGTGCCAGCAGCCCTGGGGCCGGGACAGGGAGCGGTCAGCCCCAGCATTTT
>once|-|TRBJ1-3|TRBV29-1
CSAAERVREFGNTIYF
TGCAGCGCCGCGGAGAGGGTACGGGAATTTGGAAACACCATATATTTT
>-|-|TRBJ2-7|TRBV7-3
CASSLWQGNEQYF
TGTGCCAGCAGCTTATGGCAGGGGAACGAGCAGTACTTC
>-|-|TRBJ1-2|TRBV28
CATGSALNYGYTF
TGTGCCACCGGAAGCGCCCTTAACTATGGCTACACCTTC
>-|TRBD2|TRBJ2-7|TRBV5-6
CASSLGGGLAGFSGNEQYF
TGTGCCAGCAGCTTGGGAGGGGGGCTAGCGGGATTTTCAGGGAACGAGCAGTACTTC
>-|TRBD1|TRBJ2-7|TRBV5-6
CASSLVVGDRVSYEQYF
TGTGCCAGCAGCTTGGTCGTCGGGGACAGGGTCTCCTACGAGCAGTACTTC
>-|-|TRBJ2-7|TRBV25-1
CASSRGGAHYEQYF
TGTGCCAGCAGTAGGGGGGGGGCCCACTACGAGCAGTACTTC
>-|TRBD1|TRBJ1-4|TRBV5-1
CASSLEQGALEKLFF
TGCGCCAGCAGCTTGGAACAGGGGGCGCTGGAAAAACTGTTTTTT
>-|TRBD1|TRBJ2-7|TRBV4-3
CASSQIGTGASEQYF
TGCGCCAGCAGCCAAATCGGTACAGGGGCCTCCGAGCAGTACTTC
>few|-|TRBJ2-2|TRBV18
CASSPPGTRNTGELFF
TGTGCCAGCTCACCCCCCGGGACACGCAACACCGGGGAGCTGTTTTTT
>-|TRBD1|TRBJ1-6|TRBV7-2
CASSPPGQGGNSPLHF
TGTGCCAGCAGCCCCCCCGGACAGGGGGGAAATTCACCCCTCCACTTT
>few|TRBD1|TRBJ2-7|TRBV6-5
CASSYRGQGLYEQYF
TGTGCCAGCAGTTATAGGGGACAGGGTCTCTACGAGCAGTACTTC
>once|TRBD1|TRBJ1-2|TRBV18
CASSPGQGVYGYTF
TGTGCCAGCTCACCAGGACAGGGGGTTTATGGCTACACCTTC
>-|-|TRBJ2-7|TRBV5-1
CATPQKEQYF
TGCGCCACCCCACAAAAAGAGCAGTACTTC
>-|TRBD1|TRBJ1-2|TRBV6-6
CASSYSGQNYGYTF
TGTGCCAGCAGTTACTCGGGACAGAACTATGGCTACACCTTC
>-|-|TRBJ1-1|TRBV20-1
CSARGATEAFF
TGCAGTGCTAGAGGGGCCACTGAAGCTTTCTTT
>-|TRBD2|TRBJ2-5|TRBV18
CASFGEGSETQYF
TGTGCCAGTTTCGGGGAGGGATCGGAGACCCAGTACTTC
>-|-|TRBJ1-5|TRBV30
CAWSVKQTPSNQPQHF
TGTGCCTGGAGTGTCAAACAGACCCCTAGCAATCAGCCCCAGCATTTT
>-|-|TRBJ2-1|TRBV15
CATSGPLSYNEQFF
TGTGCCACCAGCGGGCCCCTCTCCTACAATGAGCAGTTCTTC
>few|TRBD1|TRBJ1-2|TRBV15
CATSREGTDYGYTF
TGTGCCACCAGCAGAGAGGGGACAGACTATGGCTACACCTTC
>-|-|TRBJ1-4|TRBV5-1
CASSSTTSTNEKLFF
TGCGCCAGCAGCTCGACAACCTCAACTAATGAAAAACTGTTTTTT
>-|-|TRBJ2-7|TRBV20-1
CSVKRGEQYF
TGCAGTGTCAAGCGAGGGGAGCAGTACTTC
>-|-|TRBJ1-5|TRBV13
CASSRGRGGNQPQHF
TGTGCCAGCAGCAGAGGAAGGGGGGGAAATCAGCCCCAGCATTTT
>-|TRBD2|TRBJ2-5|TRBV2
CASTLLAGGQETQYF
TGTGCCAGCACACTCTTAGCGGGAGGCCAAGAGACCCAGTACTTC
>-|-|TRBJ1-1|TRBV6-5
CASSPDIWNTEAFF
TGTGCCAGCAGCCCCGACATATGGAACACTGAAGCTTTCTTT
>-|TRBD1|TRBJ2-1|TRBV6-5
CASSLGQVYNEQFF
TGTGCCAGCAGCTTGGGACAGGTGTACAATGAGCAGTTCTTC
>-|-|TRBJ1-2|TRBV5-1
CASSLGQNGYTF
TGCGCCAGCAGCTTGGGCCAGAATGGCTACACCTTC